The rows below give T cell receptor beta chains drawn from one sample of a study of cytomegalovirus exposure and HLA in healthy donors. TCRdb keeps only in-frame clones here, not all; method: immunoSEQ multiplex PCR. There are some 90,000 clones in the sample; approximately 74% occur only once, and roughly 13% lies in the top ten. Sequencing used PBMCs. These receptors all come from a woman in her 70s in good health and CMV-seropositive. CDR3s include the opening cysteine and the closing phenylalanine or tryptophan. Fields, in order: clone size, J gene, D gene, V gene, CDR3 DNA, CDR3 protein. D genes are given only for firm matches. Expanded clones are given a class, and other clones once, few, many or no size at all.

size: few
J: TRBJ2-5
D: TRBD2
V: TRBV5-1
DNA: TGCGCCAGCAGCTTTAGCGGGAGAAGTGAGACCCAGTACTTC
CDR3: CASSFSGRSETQYF

size: -
J: TRBJ1-5
D: -
V: TRBV19
DNA: TGTGCCAGTAGTATGGCTACAGGGCTTCAGCCCCAGCATTTT
CDR3: CASSMATGLQPQHF

size: -
J: TRBJ2-5
D: TRBD1
V: TRBV5-1
DNA: TGCGCCAGCAGTTTCCAGGGGGAAGAGACCCAGTACTTC
CDR3: CASSFQGEETQYF

size: once
J: TRBJ2-1
D: -
V: TRBV6-1
DNA: TGTGCCAGCAGTGAAATTGGAGGGGGAGGGTCGAGCTCCTACAATGAGCAGTTCTTC
CDR3: CASSEIGGGGSSSYNEQFF

size: -
J: TRBJ2-1
D: -
V: TRBV7-8
DNA: TGTGCCAGCAGCCCGAGCCCCTACAATGAGCAGTTCTTC
CDR3: CASSPSPYNEQFF

size: -
J: TRBJ2-2
D: TRBD2
V: TRBV6-1
DNA: TGTGCCACCGGAGGGAGGGCCAGTACCGGGGAGCTGTTTTTT
CDR3: CATGGRASTGELFF

size: -
J: TRBJ2-5
D: -
V: TRBV4-1
DNA: TGCGCCAGCAGCCAAGAGATGACTAGAGGCCAAGAGACCCAGTACTTC
CDR3: CASSQEMTRGQETQYF

size: -
J: TRBJ2-3
D: TRBD1
V: TRBV6-4
DNA: TGTGCCAGCAGAGCGACAGGGAGCCGTGTAGATACGCAGTATTTT
CDR3: CASRATGSRVDTQYF

size: -
J: TRBJ2-7
D: -
V: TRBV6-6
DNA: TGTGCCAGCGGCAGGGGTACGTACGAGCAGTACTTC
CDR3: CASGRGTYEQYF

size: -
J: TRBJ1-2
D: -
V: TRBV7-9
DNA: TGTGCCAGCAGCTCTGTAGCGGACTATGGCTACACCTTC
CDR3: CASSSVADYGYTF

size: few
J: TRBJ2-2
D: -
V: TRBV5-1
DNA: TGCGCCAGCAGCGATACCCAGGTGGCCGGGGAGCTGTTTTTT
CDR3: CASSDTQVAGELFF

size: -
J: TRBJ2-2
D: TRBD2
V: TRBV6-1
DNA: TGTGCCAGCAGTGGGCTAGCGGGAGCGTACACCGGGGAGCTGTTTTTT
CDR3: CASSGLAGAYTGELFF

size: -
J: TRBJ2-1
D: -
V: TRBV29-1
DNA: TGCAGCGTTGACCCGTCGCAGGCCAATGAGCAGTTCTTC
CDR3: CSVDPSQANEQFF

size: -
J: TRBJ2-7
D: TRBD1
V: TRBV29-1
DNA: TGCAGCGCCGGACAGGGCGGCTACGAGCAGTACTTC
CDR3: CSAGQGGYEQYF

size: -
J: TRBJ1-2
D: TRBD1
V: TRBV5-5
DNA: TGTGCCAGCAGCCCGAAAAACCGGGACAGGGTGGTTGGCTATGGCTACACCTTC
CDR3: CASSPKNRDRVVGYGYTF

size: -
J: TRBJ2-5
D: -
V: TRBV2
DNA: TGTGCCAGCAGTGAACAGGGGATCCAAGAGACCCAGTACTTC
CDR3: CASSEQGIQETQYF

size: -
J: TRBJ2-1
D: TRBD1
V: TRBV7-7
DNA: TGTGCTAGCAGCACGGGACAGGGGAATGAGCAGTTCTTC
CDR3: CASSTGQGNEQFF

size: -
J: TRBJ1-4
D: -
V: TRBV11-2
DNA: TGTGCCAGCAGCTTAGTTGGGCAGGGGAATGAAAAACTGTTTTTT
CDR3: CASSLVGQGNEKLFF

size: -
J: TRBJ2-7
D: -
V: TRBV1
DNA: TGCACCAGCACAGGGGGGACTAGCCGGTACGAGCAGTACTTC
CDR3: CTSTGGTSRYEQYF

size: -
J: TRBJ2-2
D: -
V: TRBV5-1
DNA: TGCGCCAGCAGCCTCACCGGGACATTTGCCGGGGAGCTGTTTTTT
CDR3: CASSLTGTFAGELFF

size: -
J: TRBJ2-7
D: -
V: TRBV13
DNA: TGTGCCAGCAGCTCCTGGGGGCAGGGCGAGTACGAGCAGTACTTC
CDR3: CASSSWGQGEYEQYF

size: -
J: TRBJ2-3
D: TRBD1
V: TRBV7-2
DNA: TGTGCCAGCAGCTCAGAACAGGGGTGGACAGATACGCAGTATTTT
CDR3: CASSSEQGWTDTQYF

size: -
J: TRBJ1-2
D: -
V: TRBV6-5
DNA: TGTGCCAGCAGGTTATCCGGCCCCGGGGGTGGCTACACCTTC
CDR3: CASRLSGPGGGYTF

size: -
J: TRBJ1-6
D: -
V: TRBV18
DNA: TGTGCCAGCTCACCGAACGACAGGAGCTCCTATAATTCACCCCTCCACTTT
CDR3: CASSPNDRSSYNSPLHF

size: -
J: TRBJ1-1
D: TRBD1
V: TRBV10-3
DNA: TGTGCCATCAGACCGGGACAGGGCCCTTACACTGAAGCTTTCTTT
CDR3: CAIRPGQGPYTEAFF

size: -
J: TRBJ1-2
D: TRBD1
V: TRBV28
DNA: TGTGCCAGCAGTTTCCAACTACAGGGGGCTCACTATGGCTACACCTTC
CDR3: CASSFQLQGAHYGYTF

size: -
J: TRBJ1-2
D: TRBD1
V: TRBV7-3
DNA: TGTGCCAGCAGCTCCCACGGGACAGGGGGTGCCTATGGCTACACCTTC
CDR3: CASSSHGTGGAYGYTF

size: -
J: TRBJ2-7
D: TRBD1
V: TRBV7-2
DNA: TGTGCCAGCAGTAGGGACAGGTCAAAGTCCGAGCAGTACTTC
CDR3: CASSRDRSKSEQYF

size: few
J: TRBJ2-7
D: -
V: TRBV7-9
DNA: TGTGCCAGCAGCTTAGCAGTCGCCTACGAGCAGTACTTC
CDR3: CASSLAVAYEQYF

size: once
J: TRBJ1-3
D: -
V: TRBV19
DNA: TGTGCCAGTAGGCCCAGGGTCTCTGGAAACACCATATATTTT
CDR3: CASRPRVSGNTIYF

size: -
J: TRBJ2-7
D: -
V: TRBV14
DNA: TGTGCCAGCAGCCACCCTCCTGGAGGGGCGACCTACGAGCAGTACTTC
CDR3: CASSHPPGGATYEQYF

size: -
J: TRBJ2-3
D: -
V: TRBV7-6
DNA: TGTGCCAGCAGCTTAGGACTAGGCCTCACGGATACGCAGTATTTT
CDR3: CASSLGLGLTDTQYF

size: -
J: TRBJ2-7
D: -
V: TRBV6-6
DNA: TGTGCCAGCAGTTATCGGACGGACACCTACGAGCAGTACTTC
CDR3: CASSYRTDTYEQYF

size: -
J: TRBJ1-2
D: TRBD1
V: TRBV5-5
DNA: TGTGCCAGCAGCTTGGGGACAGGCTGCTACACCTTC
CDR3: CASSLGTGCYTF

size: -
J: TRBJ2-3
D: TRBD2
V: TRBV10-2
DNA: TGCGCCAGCAGCGGGAGGACTAGCACAGATACGCAGTATTTT
CDR3: CASSGRTSTDTQYF

size: -
J: TRBJ2-2
D: -
V: TRBV9
DNA: TGTGCCAGCAGCCACCAACTAGGATCGAACATCGGGGAGCTGTTTTTT
CDR3: CASSHQLGSNIGELFF

size: -
J: TRBJ2-1
D: TRBD2
V: TRBV7-9
DNA: TGTGCCTCCGGGGGGGAGTTCTTC
CDR3: CASGGEFF

size: -
J: TRBJ2-2
D: TRBD1
V: TRBV7-2
DNA: TGTGCCAGCAGCCCCGCGGACAGGGGGCGCACCGGGGAGCTGTTTTTT
CDR3: CASSPADRGRTGELFF

size: -
J: TRBJ2-7
D: TRBD2
V: TRBV5-4
DNA: TGTGCCAGCAGCTTGGGACTAGCGGGAGGGCCTAGTACCTACGAGCAGTACTTC
CDR3: CASSLGLAGGPSTYEQYF

size: -
J: TRBJ2-5
D: TRBD2
V: TRBV27
DNA: TGTGCCACTGGCAGGAGAACTAGCGGGAGGTTGGAGACCCAGTACTTC
CDR3: CATGRRTSGRLETQYF

size: few
J: TRBJ1-4
D: -
V: TRBV10-3
DNA: TGTGCCATCAGTGACCGGGACACAGAAAAACTGTTTTTT
CDR3: CAISDRDTEKLFF

size: -
J: TRBJ2-5
D: -
V: TRBV19
DNA: TGTGCCAGTAGTATAGATCTAACAGACCAAGAGACCCAGTACTTC
CDR3: CASSIDLTDQETQYF

size: -
J: TRBJ2-3
D: TRBD2
V: TRBV7-3
DNA: TGTGCCAGCAGCCCGGGAGGGCCGGGAGATACGCAGTATTTT
CDR3: CASSPGGPGDTQYF

size: -
J: TRBJ2-1
D: -
V: TRBV5-1
DNA: TGCGCCAGCAGCCCCCAGATTAGCGGTTCCTACAATGAGCAGTTCTTC
CDR3: CASSPQISGSYNEQFF